Listed below are T cell receptor beta chains from one sample, sequenced in a study of blood T cell repertoires in COVID-19. The repertoire was sequenced with immunoSEQ multiplex PCR; TCRdb's copy has only in-frame clones and lacks some. The data hold approximately 300,000 clones, with approximately 84% observed a single time. The sequenced sample was peripheral blood. Source of these receptors: a person aged 70 to 85 with COVID-19, enrolled during active disease. Each CDR3 is given with its conserved first and last residue. D genes are given only for firm matches. Size is omitted from some rows. Given values are once, few, many or a class for expanded clones.

>TRBV29-1|TRBD1|-|TRBJ1-1
CSVETGGGRFF
TGCAGCGTTGAGACAGGGGGCGGTCGCTTCTTT
>TRBV28|TRBD1|-|TRBJ1-2
CASSLLGQGYGYTF
TGTGCCAGCAGTTTATTGGGACAGGGTTATGGCTACACCTTC
>TRBV5-1|-|-|TRBJ2-3
CASSFGGPALTDTQYF
TGCGCCAGCAGCTTCGGGGGGCCCGCTCTCACAGATACGCAGTATTTT
>TRBV11-2|TRBD1|once|TRBJ1-4
CASSSSRDRPEKLFF
TGTGCCAGCAGCTCCTCTCGGGACAGGCCTGAAAAACTGTTTTTT
>TRBV3-1/TRBV3-2|-|-|TRBJ1-4
CASSQKLGLNEKLFF
TGTGCCAGCAGCCAAAAACTCGGACTTAATGAAAAACTGTTTTTT
>TRBV28|-|-|TRBJ1-5
CASSFEHLVSGKYSNQPQHF
TGTGCCAGCAGTTTCGAGCACCTCGTTTCGGGGAAGTATAGCAATCAGCCCCAGCATTTT
>TRBV15|-|-|TRBJ1-1
CATSRPGRLGLLKAFF
TGTGCCACCAGCAGACCGGGACGGCTTGGACTATTAAAAGCTTTCTTT
>TRBV18|TRBD1|-|TRBJ2-7
CASSGTGGYEQYF
TGTGCCAGCTCCGGGACAGGGGGCTACGAGCAGTACTTC
>TRBV28|-|-|TRBJ1-2
CASSARMETGYTF
TGTGCCAGCAGCGCACGGATGGAGACGGGCTACACCTTC
>TRBV7-6|TRBD2|few|TRBJ2-5
CASSSSGSTAGETQYF
TGTGCCAGCAGCTCTAGCGGGTCTACAGCGGGGGAGACCCAGTACTTC
>TRBV27|TRBD1|-|TRBJ1-2
CASSFGTGDFYTF
TGTGCCAGCAGTTTCGGGACAGGGGATTTCTACACCTTC
>TRBV6-5|TRBD1|few|TRBJ2-7
CASSPGQGASYEQYF
TGTGCCAGCAGCCCGGGACAGGGGGCGAGCTACGAGCAGTACTTC
>TRBV29-1|-|-|TRBJ2-7
CSVEGRAYEQYF
TGCAGCGTTGAGGGCAGAGCCTACGAGCAGTACTTC
>TRBV5-1|-|-|TRBJ1-3
CASSEDSGSGNTIYF
TGCGCCAGCAGCGAGGACAGCGGCTCTGGAAACACCATATATTTT
>TRBV19|-|-|TRBJ2-2
CATTLGGWNTGELFF
TGTGCCACCACCCTCGGAGGATGGAACACCGGGGAGCTGTTTTTT
>TRBV6-1|-|-|TRBJ1-2
CASSEQETLYYGYTF
TGTGCCAGCAGTGAACAGGAAACACTCTACTATGGCTACACCTTC
>TRBV3-1/TRBV3-2|-|-|TRBJ2-2
CASSQGLTNTGELFF
TGTGCCAGCAGCCAAGGACTCACGAACACCGGGGAGCTGTTTTTT
>TRBV7-2|-|-|TRBJ1-6
CASSLDTGYNSPLHF
TGTGCCAGCAGCCTCGATACAGGGTATAATTCACCCCTCCACTTT
>TRBV9|TRBD2|-|TRBJ2-3
CASSRGRGGIDTQYF
TGTGCCAGCAGCCGCGGCCGGGGGGGTATAGATACGCAGTATTTT
>TRBV9|-|once|TRBJ2-6
CASSVDGVGANVLTF
TGTGCCAGCAGCGTAGACGGGGTGGGGGCCAACGTCCTGACTTTC
>TRBV27|-|-|TRBJ2-7
CASSFQGREQYF
TGTGCCAGCAGTTTTCAGGGGAGAGAGCAGTACTTC
>TRBV11-3|TRBD2|-|TRBJ2-7
CASSHGLAGNEQYF
TGTGCCAGCAGCCACGGACTAGCGGGAAACGAGCAGTACTTC
>TRBV7-2|TRBD2|-|TRBJ2-1
CASSLNLVGASGNEQFF
TGTGCCAGCAGCTTAAACTTGGTGGGAGCTAGCGGCAATGAGCAGTTCTTC
>TRBV28|-|-|TRBJ2-5
CASGRRSNQETQYF
TGTGCCAGCGGTAGGAGGTCCAACCAAGAGACCCAGTACTTC
>TRBV4-1|-|many|TRBJ1-1
CASSQDRQGSEPEAFF
TGCGCCAGCAGCCAAGATCGGCAGGGGTCGGAACCTGAAGCTTTCTTT
>TRBV14|-|-|TRBJ1-1
CASSQEPMRNTEAFF
TGTGCCAGCAGCCAAGAGCCGATGAGGAACACTGAAGCTTTCTTT
>TRBV7-8|-|-|TRBJ1-5
CASSLGRGSGQPQHF
TGTGCCAGCAGCTTAGGTCGGGGGTCGGGTCAGCCCCAGCATTTT
>TRBV7-9|-|once|TRBJ2-3
CASSSAGISPTQYF
TGTGCCAGCAGCTCCGCCGGGATTAGCCCTACGCAGTATTTT
>TRBV10-1|-|-|TRBJ2-3
CARYSLLLDTQYF
TGCGCCAGATACTCCCTCCTTCTGGATACGCAGTATTTT
>TRBV7-2|-|-|TRBJ2-7
CASSLGQYEQYF
TGTGCCAGCAGCTTAGGGCAGTACGAGCAGTACTTC
>TRBV11-2|TRBD1|-|TRBJ1-6
CASSLEDRGSPLHF
TGTGCCAGCAGCTTAGAAGACAGGGGGTCACCCCTCCACTTT
>TRBV19|-|-|TRBJ2-2
CASSIEAGFDTGELFF
TGTGCCAGTAGTATAGAGGCAGGGTTCGACACCGGGGAGCTGTTTTTT
>TRBV27|-|once|TRBJ1-1
CASSLQRPTGSATEAFF
TGTGCCAGCAGTTTACAACGACCGACAGGTTCGGCCACTGAAGCTTTCTTT
>TRBV28|-|-|TRBJ1-1
CASSLLRQKNTEAFF
TGTGCCAGCAGTTTATTGAGACAGAAGAACACTGAAGCTTTCTTT
>TRBV28|-|many|TRBJ1-1
CASVAGENTEAFF
TGTGCCAGCGTAGCAGGGGAGAACACTGAAGCTTTCTTT
>TRBV3-1/TRBV3-2|-|-|TRBJ1-2
CASSQEVYGYTF
TGTGCCAGCAGCCAGGAGGTCTATGGCTACACCTTC
>TRBV7-9|-|-|TRBJ2-2
CASSLGGKTGELFF
TGTGCCAGCAGCTTAGGAGGGAAGACCGGGGAGCTGTTTTTT
>TRBV6-6|-|-|TRBJ1-2
CASRTDSYGYTF
TGTGCCAGCAGAACAGACAGTTATGGCTACACCTTC
>TRBV6-6|TRBD2|-|TRBJ2-2
CASSPVVLAGGTGELFF
TGTGCCAGCAGTCCCGTGGTACTAGCGGGGGGGACCGGGGAGCTGTTTTTT
>TRBV9|TRBD1|few|TRBJ2-7
CASSGGTGPYEQYF
TGTGCCAGCAGCGGCGGGACAGGGCCCTACGAGCAGTACTTC
>TRBV6-4|-|-|TRBJ1-4
CASSAHSGQREKLFF
TGTGCCAGCAGTGCCCACAGCGGGCAACGTGAAAAACTGTTTTTT
>TRBV9|-|-|TRBJ2-3
CASSPLSNSDTQYF
TGTGCCAGCTCCCCACTATCTAACTCAGATACGCAGTATTTT
>TRBV6-6|-|-|TRBJ1-5
CASSLGRGGANQPQHF
TGTGCCAGCAGCCTCGGGAGGGGGGGAGCAAATCAGCCCCAGCATTTT
>TRBV5-6|TRBD2|-|TRBJ2-3
CASSFFGAGDTDTQYF
TGTGCCAGCAGCTTTTTCGGGGCGGGAGACACAGATACGCAGTATTTT
>TRBV6-4|-|once|TRBJ1-2
CASNPTGYTF
TGTGCCAGCAATCCTACTGGCTACACCTTC